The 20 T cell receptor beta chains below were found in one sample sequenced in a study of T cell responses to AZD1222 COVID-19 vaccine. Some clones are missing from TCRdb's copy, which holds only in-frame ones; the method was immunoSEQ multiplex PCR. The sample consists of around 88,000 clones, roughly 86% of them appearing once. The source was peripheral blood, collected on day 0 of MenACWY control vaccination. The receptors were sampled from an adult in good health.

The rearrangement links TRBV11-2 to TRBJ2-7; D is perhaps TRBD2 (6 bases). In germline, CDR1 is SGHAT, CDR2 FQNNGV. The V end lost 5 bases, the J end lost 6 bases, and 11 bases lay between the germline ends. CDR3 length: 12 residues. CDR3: CASSPMGGEQYF. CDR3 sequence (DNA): TGTGCCAGCAGCCCCATGGGGGGCGAGCAGTACTTC.

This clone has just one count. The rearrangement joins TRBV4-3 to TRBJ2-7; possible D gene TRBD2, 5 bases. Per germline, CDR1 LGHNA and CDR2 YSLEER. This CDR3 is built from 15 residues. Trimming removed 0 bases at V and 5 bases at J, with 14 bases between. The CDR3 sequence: CASSQDLARSNEQYF. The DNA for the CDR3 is TGCGCCAGCAGCCAAGATTTAGCGAGATCAAACGAGCAGTACTTC.

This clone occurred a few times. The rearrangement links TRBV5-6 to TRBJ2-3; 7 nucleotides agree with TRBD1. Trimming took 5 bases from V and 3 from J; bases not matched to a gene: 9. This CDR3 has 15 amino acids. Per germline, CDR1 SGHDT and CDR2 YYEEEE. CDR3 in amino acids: CASSFDRVGTDTQYF. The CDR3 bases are TGTGCCAGCAGTTTTGACAGGGTGGGTACAGATACGCAGTATTTT.

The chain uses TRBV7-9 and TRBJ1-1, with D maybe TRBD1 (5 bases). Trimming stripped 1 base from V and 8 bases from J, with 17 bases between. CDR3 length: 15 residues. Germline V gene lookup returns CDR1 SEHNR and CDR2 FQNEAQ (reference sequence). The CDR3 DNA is TGTGCCAGCAGCTTAGTCGGCCGGGGACTTTCGGAAGCTTTCTTT. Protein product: CASSLVGRGLSEAFF.

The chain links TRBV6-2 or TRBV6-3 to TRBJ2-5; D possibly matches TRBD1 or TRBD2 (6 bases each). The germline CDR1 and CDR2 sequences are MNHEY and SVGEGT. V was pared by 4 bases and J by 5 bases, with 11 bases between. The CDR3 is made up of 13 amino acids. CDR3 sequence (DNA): TGTGCCAGCAGTTGGGGGGCGCGGGAGACCCAGTACTTC. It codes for CASSWGARETQYF.

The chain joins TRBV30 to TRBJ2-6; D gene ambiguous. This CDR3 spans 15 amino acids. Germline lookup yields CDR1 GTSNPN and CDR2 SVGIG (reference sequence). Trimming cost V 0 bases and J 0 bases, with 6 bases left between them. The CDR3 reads CAWSVIGSGANVLTF. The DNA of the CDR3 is TGTGCCTGGAGTGTAATAGGCTCTGGGGCCAACGTCCTGACTTTC.

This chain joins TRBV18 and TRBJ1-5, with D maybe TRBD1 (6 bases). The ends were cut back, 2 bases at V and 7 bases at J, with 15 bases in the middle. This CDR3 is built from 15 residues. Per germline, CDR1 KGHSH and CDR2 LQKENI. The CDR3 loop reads CASSPDAGGWQPQHF. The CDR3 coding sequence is TGTGCCAGCTCACCAGATGCGGGGGGCTGGCAGCCCCAGCATTTT.

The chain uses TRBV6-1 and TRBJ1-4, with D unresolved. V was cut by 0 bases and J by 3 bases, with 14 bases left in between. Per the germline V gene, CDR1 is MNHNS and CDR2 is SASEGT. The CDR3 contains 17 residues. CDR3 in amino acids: CASSEAGRSWPNEKLFF. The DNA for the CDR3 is TGTGCCAGCAGTGAAGCAGGCAGGTCATGGCCTAATGAAAAACTGTTTTTT.

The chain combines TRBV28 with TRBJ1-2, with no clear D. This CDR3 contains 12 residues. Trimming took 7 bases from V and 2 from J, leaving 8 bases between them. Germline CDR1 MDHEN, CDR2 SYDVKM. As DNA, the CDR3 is TGTGCCAGCACCGGAGGAAACTATGGCTACACCTTC. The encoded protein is CASTGGNYGYTF.

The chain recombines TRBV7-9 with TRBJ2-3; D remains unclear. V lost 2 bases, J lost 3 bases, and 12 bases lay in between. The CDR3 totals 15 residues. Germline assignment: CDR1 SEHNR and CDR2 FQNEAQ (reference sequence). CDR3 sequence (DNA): TGTGCCAGCAGCTTATACCCAGCCCCGACAGATACGCAGTATTTT. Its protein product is CASSLYPAPTDTQYF.

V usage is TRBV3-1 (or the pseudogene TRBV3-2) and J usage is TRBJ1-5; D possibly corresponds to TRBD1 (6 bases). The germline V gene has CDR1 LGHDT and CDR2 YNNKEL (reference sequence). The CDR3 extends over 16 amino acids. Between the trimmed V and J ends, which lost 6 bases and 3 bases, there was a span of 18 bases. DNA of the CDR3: TGTGCCAGCAGTAGAGGGGGGGGGTCGGTCAATCAGCCCCAGCATTTT. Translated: CASSRGGGSVNQPQHF.

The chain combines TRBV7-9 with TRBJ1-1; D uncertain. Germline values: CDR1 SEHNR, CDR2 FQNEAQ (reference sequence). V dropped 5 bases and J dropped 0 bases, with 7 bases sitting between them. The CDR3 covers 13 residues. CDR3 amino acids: CASSQAVNTEAFF. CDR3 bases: TGTGCCAGCAGCCAAGCCGTGAACACTGAAGCTTTCTTT. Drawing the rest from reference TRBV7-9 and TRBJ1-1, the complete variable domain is DTGVSQNPRHKITKRGQNVTFRCDPISEHNRLYWYRQTLGQGPEFLTYFQNEAQLEKSRLLSDRFSAERPKGSFSTLEIQRTEQGDSAMYLCASSQAVNTEAFFGQGTRLTVV.

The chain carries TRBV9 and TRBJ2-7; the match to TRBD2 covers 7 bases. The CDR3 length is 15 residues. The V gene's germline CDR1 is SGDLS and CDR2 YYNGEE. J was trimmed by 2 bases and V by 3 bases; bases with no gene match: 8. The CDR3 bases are TGTGCCAGCAGCGCCGACAACGCGGGGGCCTACGAGCAGTACTTC. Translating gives CASSADNAGAYEQYF.

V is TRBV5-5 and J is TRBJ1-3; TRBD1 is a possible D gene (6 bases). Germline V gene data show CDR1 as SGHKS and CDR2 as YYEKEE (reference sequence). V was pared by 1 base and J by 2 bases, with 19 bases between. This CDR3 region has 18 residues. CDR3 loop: CASSLRGVPGGTGNTIYF. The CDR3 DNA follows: TGTGCCAGCAGCTTGAGGGGGGTACCCGGGGGAACTGGAAACACCATATATTTT.

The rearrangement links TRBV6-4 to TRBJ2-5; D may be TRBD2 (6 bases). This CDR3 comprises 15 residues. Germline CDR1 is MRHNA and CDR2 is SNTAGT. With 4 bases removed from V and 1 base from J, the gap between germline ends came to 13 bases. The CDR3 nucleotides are TGTGCCAGCAGTGCACACCCCGGGGGCCAAGAGACCCAGTACTTC. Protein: CASSAHPGGQETQYF.

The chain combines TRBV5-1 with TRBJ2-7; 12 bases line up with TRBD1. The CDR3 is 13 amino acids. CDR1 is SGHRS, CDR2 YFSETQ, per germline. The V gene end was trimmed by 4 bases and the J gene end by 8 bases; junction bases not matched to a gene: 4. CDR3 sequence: CASSQGQGAKQYF. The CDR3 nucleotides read TGCGCCAGCAGCCAGGGACAGGGGGCCAAGCAGTACTTC.

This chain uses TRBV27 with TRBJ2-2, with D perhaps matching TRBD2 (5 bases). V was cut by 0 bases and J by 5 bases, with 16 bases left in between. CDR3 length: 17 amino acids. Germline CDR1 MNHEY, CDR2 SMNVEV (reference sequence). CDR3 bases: TGTGCCAGCAGTTTATCGGGAGTAACCTATGCGACCGGGGAGCTGTTTTTT. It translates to CASSLSGVTYATGELFF.

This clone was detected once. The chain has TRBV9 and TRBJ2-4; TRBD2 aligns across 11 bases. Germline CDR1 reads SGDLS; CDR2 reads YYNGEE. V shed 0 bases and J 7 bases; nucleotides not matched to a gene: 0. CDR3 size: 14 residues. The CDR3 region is CASSVGLAGNIQYF. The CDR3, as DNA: TGTGCCAGCAGCGTAGGACTAGCGGGGAACATTCAGTACTTC.

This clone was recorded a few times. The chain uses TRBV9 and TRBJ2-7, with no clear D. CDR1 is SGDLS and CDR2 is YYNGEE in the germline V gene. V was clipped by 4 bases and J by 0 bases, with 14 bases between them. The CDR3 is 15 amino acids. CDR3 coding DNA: TGTGCCAGCAGCCCCGCATTTTTTGGCTCCTACGAGCAGTACTTC. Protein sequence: CASSPAFFGSYEQYF.

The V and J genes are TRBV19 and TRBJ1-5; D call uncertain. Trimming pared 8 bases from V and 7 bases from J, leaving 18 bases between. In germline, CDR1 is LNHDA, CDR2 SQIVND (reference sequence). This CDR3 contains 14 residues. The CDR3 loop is CASGLGYDSQPQHF. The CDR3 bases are TGTGCCAGTGGCCTGGGGTATGATTCGCAGCCCCAGCATTTT.